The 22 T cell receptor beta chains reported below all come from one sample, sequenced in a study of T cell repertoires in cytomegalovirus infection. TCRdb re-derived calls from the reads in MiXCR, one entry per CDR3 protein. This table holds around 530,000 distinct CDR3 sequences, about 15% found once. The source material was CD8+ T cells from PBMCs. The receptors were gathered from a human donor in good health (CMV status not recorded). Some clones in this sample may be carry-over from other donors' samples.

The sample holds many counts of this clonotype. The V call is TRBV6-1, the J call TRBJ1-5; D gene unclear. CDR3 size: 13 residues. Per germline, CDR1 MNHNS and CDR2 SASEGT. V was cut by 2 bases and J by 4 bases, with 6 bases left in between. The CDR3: CASSEKWNQPQHF. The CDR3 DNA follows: TGTGCCAGCAGTGAAAAGTGGAATCAGCCCCAGCATTTT.

CDR3 region: CASSDSGTSGYEQYF. DNA of the CDR3: TGTGCCAGCAGTGACTCCGGGACTAGCGGCTACGAGCAGTACTTC. The chain carries TRBV25-1 and TRBJ2-7, with 11 bases lining up with TRBD2. The CDR3 is 15 residues long. V lost 3 bases and J lost 3; bases outside the gene matches: 4. Germline assignment: CDR1 MGHDK and CDR2 SYGVNS.

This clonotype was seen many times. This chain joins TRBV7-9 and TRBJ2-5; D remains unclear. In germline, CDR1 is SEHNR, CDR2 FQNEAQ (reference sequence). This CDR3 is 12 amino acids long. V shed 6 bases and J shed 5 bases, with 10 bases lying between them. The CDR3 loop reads CASRGREETQYF. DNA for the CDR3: TGTGCCAGCAGGGGCAGAGAGGAGACCCAGTACTTC.

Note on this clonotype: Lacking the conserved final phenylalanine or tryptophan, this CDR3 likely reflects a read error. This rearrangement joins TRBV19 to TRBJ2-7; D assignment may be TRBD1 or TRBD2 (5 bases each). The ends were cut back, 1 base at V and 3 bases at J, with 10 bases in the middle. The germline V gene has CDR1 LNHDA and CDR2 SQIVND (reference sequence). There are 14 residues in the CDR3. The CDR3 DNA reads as TGTGCCAGTAGTATAGGGGGGACCATCTACGAGCAGTACTTA. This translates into CASSIGGTIYEQYL.

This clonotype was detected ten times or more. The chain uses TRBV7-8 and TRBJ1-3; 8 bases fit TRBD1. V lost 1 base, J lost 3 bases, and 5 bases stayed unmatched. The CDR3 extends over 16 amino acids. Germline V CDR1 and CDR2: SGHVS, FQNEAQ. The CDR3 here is CASSLGTGQDGNTIYF. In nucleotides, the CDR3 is TGTGCCAGCAGCTTAGGGACAGGGCAGGATGGAAACACCATATATTTT.

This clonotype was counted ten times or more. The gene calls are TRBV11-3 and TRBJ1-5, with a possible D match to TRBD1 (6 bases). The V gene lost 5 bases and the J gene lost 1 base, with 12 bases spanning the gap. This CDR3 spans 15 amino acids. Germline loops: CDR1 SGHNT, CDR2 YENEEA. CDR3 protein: CASSPGTGSNQPQHF. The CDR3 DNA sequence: TGTGCCAGCAGCCCGGGTACAGGGAGCAATCAGCCCCAGCATTTT.

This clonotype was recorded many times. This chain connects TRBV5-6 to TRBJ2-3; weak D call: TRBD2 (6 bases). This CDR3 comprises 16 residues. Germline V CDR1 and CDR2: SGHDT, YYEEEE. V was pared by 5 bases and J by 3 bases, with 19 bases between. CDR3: CASRHGRVGATDTQYF. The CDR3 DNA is TGTGCCAGCAGGCACGGGAGAGTTGGGGCGACAGATACGCAGTATTTT.

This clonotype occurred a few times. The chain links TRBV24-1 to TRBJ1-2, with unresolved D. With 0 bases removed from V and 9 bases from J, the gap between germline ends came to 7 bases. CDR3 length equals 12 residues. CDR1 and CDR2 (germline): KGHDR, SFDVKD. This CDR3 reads CATSDLDGSYTF. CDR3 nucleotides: TGTGCCACCAGTGATTTGGACGGGAGCTACACCTTC.

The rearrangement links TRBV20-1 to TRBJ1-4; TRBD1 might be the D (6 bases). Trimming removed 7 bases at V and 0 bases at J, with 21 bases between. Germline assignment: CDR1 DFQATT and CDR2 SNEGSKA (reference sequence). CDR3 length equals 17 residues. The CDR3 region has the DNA TGCAGTGTCATTAGAAGGGGGGCAGGGGCAACTAATGAAAAACTGTTTTTT. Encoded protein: CSVIRRGAGATNEKLFF.

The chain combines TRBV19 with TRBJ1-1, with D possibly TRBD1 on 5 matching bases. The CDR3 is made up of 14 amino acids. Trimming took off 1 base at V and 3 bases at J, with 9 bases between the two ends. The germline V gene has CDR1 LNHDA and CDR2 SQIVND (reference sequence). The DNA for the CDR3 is TGTGCCAGTAGTATAGGAGGGGTAGACACTGAAGCTTTCTTT. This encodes CASSIGGVDTEAFF. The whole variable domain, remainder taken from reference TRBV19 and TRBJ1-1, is DGGITQSPKYLFRKEGQNVTLSCEQNLNHDAMYWYRQDPGQGLRLIYYSQIVNDFQKGDIAEGYSVSREKKESFPLTVTSAQKNPTAFYLCASSIGGVDTEAFFGQGTRLTVV.

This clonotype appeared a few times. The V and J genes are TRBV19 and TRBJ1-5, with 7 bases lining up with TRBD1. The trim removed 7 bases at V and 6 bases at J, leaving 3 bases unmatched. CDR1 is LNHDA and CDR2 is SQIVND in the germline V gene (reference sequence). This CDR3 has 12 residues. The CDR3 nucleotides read TGTGCCAGTAAGCAGGGGGGTCAGCCCCAGCATTTT. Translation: CASKQGGQPQHF.

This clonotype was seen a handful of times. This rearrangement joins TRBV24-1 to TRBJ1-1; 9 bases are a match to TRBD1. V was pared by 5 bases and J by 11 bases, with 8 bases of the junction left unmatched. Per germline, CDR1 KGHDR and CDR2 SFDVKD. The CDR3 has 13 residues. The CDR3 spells CATSAPDRGMAFF. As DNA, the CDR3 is TGTGCCACCAGTGCTCCGGACAGGGGTATGGCTTTCTTT.

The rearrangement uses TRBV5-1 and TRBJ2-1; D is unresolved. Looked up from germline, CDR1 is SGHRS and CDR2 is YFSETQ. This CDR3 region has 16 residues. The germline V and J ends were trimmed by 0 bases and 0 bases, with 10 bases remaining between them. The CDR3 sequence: CASSLDSLSSYNEQFF. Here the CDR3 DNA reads TGCGCCAGCAGCTTGGACTCCCTGAGCTCCTACAATGAGCAGTTCTTC.

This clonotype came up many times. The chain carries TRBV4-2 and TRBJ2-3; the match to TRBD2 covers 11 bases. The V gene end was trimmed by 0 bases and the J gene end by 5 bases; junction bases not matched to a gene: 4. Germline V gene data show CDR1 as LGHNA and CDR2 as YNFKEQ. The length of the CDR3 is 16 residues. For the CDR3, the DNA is TGTGCCAGCAGCCAAGATCTAGCGGGAGGTAAAGATACGCAGTATTTT. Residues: CASSQDLAGGKDTQYF.

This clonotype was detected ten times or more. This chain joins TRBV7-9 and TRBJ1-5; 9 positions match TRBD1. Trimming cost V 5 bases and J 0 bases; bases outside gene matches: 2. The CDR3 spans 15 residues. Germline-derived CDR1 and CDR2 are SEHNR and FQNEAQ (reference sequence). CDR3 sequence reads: CASSGTGFSNQPQHF. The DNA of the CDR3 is TGTGCCAGCAGCGGGACAGGGTTTAGCAATCAGCCCCAGCATTTT.

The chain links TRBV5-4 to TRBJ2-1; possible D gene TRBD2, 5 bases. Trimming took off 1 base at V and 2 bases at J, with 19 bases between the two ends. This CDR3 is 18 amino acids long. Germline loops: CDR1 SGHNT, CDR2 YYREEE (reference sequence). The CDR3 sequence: CASSLLSAGRVAYNEQFF. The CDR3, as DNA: TGTGCCAGCAGCTTGCTTTCAGCTGGGCGGGTCGCCTACAATGAGCAGTTCTTC.

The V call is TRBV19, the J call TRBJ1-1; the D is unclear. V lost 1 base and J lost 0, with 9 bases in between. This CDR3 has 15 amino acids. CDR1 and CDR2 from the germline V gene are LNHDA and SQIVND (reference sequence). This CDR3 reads CASSIVRLMNTEAFF. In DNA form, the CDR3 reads TGTGCCAGTAGTATAGTTCGACTCATGAACACTGAAGCTTTCTTT.

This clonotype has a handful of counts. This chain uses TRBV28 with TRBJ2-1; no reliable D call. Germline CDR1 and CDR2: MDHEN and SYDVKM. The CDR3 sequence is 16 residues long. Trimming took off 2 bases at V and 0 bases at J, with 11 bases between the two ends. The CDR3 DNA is TGTGCCAGCAGTTTAGGAACGACTCCCTCCTACAATGAGCAGTTCTTC. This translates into CASSLGTTPSYNEQFF.

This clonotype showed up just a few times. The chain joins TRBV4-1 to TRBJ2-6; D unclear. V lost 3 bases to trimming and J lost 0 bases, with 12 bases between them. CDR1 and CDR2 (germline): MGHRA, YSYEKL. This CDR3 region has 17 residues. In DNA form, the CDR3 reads TGCGCCAGCAGCCATCCCCGCCCCCACTCTGGGGCCAACGTCCTGACTTTC. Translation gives CASSHPRPHSGANVLTF.

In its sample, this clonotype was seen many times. Here the CDR3 DNA reads TGTGCCAGCAGCTTAGCCGGGAGGGTCTCTGGGGCCAACGTCCTGACTTTC. Amino acids: CASSLAGRVSGANVLTF. The chain joins TRBV7-9 to TRBJ2-6, with 8 positions matching TRBD2. After removal of 0 bases from V and 0 bases from J, the junction contained 1 base not matched to a gene. Germline lookup yields CDR1 SEHNR and CDR2 FQNEAQ (reference sequence). The CDR3 covers 17 residues.

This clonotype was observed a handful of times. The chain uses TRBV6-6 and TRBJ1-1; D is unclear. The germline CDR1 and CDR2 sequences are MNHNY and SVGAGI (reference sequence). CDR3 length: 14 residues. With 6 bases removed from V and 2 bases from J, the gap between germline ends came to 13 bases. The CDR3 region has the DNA TGTGCCAGCAGGGTGGGCTCGCCCAACACTGAAGCTTTCTTT. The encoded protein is CASRVGSPNTEAFF.

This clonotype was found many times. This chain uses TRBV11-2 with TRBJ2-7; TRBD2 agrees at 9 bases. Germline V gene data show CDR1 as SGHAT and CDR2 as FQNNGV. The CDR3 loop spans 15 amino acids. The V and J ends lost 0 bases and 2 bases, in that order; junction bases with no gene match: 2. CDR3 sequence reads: CASSLDGGGAYEQYF. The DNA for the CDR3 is TGTGCCAGCAGCTTAGACGGCGGGGGGGCCTACGAGCAGTACTTC.